The 10 T cell receptor beta chains reported below all come from one sample, sequenced in a study of blood T cell repertoires in COVID-19. Clones were read by immunoSEQ multiplex PCR, and TCRdb kept only the in-frame ones, dropping some. The table includes about 210,000 clones, roughly 84% detected once. Specimen: peripheral blood. These TCRs come from a man between 40 and 49 years old who had recovered from COVID-19.

This clone was observed once. This chain connects TRBV11-3 to TRBJ2-7; 10 bases are shared with TRBD1. The CDR3 is made up of 14 amino acids. Germline V CDR1 and CDR2: SGHNT, YENEEA. Trimming took 5 bases from V and 5 from J; bases not matched to a gene: 6. CDR3 in DNA: TGTGCCAGCAGCCGGACAGGGGGAAACCACGAGCAGTACTTC. This translates into CASSRTGGNHEQYF.

This clone was recorded a few times. The chain carries TRBV9 and TRBJ2-2; 11 bases are a match to TRBD2. The V gene end was trimmed by 4 bases and the J gene end by 3 bases; junction bases not matched to a gene: 11. The CDR3 is 18 amino acids. Germline lookup yields CDR1 SGDLS and CDR2 YYNGEE. In nucleotides, the CDR3 is TGTGCCAGCAGCTCCCCTCGTCTAGCGGGGGGATACACCGGGGAGCTGTTTTTT. This gives the protein CASSSPRLAGGYTGELFF.

The sample holds one count of this clone. V is TRBV7-6 and J is TRBJ2-3; the match to TRBD2 covers 10 bases. The CDR3 is 16 amino acids. After removal of 2 bases from V and 6 bases from J, the junction contained 8 bases not matched to a gene. The germline V gene encodes CDR1 SGHVS and CDR2 FNYEAQ. The CDR3 loop is CASSLRAGGGADTQYF. The CDR3, as DNA: TGTGCCAGCAGCTTAAGAGCGGGAGGGGGGGCGGATACGCAGTATTTT.

The genes are TRBV29-1 and TRBJ2-7, with TRBD1 matching over 11 bases. V lost 6 bases and J lost 3; bases outside the gene matches: 7. Germline-derived CDR1 and CDR2 are SQVTM and ANQGSEA. The CDR3 consists of 14 residues. The DNA of the CDR3 is TGCAGCGTCTTATGGACAGGGGGCGTCTACGAGCAGTACTTC. Translation: CSVLWTGGVYEQYF.

V gene TRBV24-1 combines with J gene TRBJ2-5; 13 bases line up with TRBD2. CDR3 length: 16 amino acids. Germline CDR1 KGHDR, CDR2 SFDVKD. Trimming at V came to 2 bases and at J to 5 bases, leaving 4 bases not matched to a gene. The CDR3 sequence: CATSDSTSGRGETQYF. The CDR3 DNA is TGTGCCACCAGTGATTCCACTAGCGGGAGGGGTGAGACCCAGTACTTC.

This sequence joins TRBV11-2 and TRBJ2-7; TRBD1 might be the D (6 bases). CDR3 length: 16 residues. Looked up from germline, CDR1 is SGHAT and CDR2 is FQNNGV. Between the trimmed V and J ends, which lost 3 bases and 1 base, there was a span of 16 bases. The CDR3 bases are TGTGCCAGCAGCTTTTTGGGGCAGGGGAGATCCTACGAGCAGTACTTC. Translated, it gives CASSFLGQGRSYEQYF. Full variable domain (rest looked up from reference TRBV11-2 and TRBJ2-7): EAGVAQSPRYKIIEKRQSVAFWCNPISGHATLYWYQQILGQGPKLLIQFQNNGVVDDSQLPKDRFSAERLKGVDSTLKIQPAKLEDSAVYLCASSFLGQGRSYEQYFGPGTRLTVT.

This chain uses TRBV20-1 with TRBJ1-2, with TRBD1 as a possible D gene (5 bases). Trimming shortened V by 6 bases and J by 6 bases, and 11 bases separated the two germline ends. Per the germline V gene, CDR1 is DFQATT and CDR2 is SNEGSKA (reference sequence). The CDR3 contains 11 residues. CDR3 protein: CSAGGEDGYTF. The CDR3 DNA follows: TGCAGTGCGGGGGGGGAGGATGGCTACACCTTC.

The CDR3 nucleotides read TGTGCTAGTGCCTCGACTAGCGGGAGTAGCGATGAGCAGTTCTTC. Protein sequence: CASASTSGSSDEQFF. The chain recombines TRBV12-5 with TRBJ2-1; 12 bases match TRBD2. This CDR3 spans 15 amino acids. V lost 7 bases, J lost 8 bases, and 9 bases stayed unmatched. Germline CDR1 is LGHNT and CDR2 is FRNRAP.

V usage is TRBV5-1 and J usage is TRBJ2-1, with 7 bases fitting TRBD1. CDR1 is SGHRS and CDR2 is YFSETQ in the germline V gene. This CDR3 has 14 residues. Trimming cost V 5 bases and J 5 bases; bases outside gene matches: 7. For the CDR3, the DNA is TGCGCCAGCAGTAAGGGACAGCCTAACAATGAGCAGTTCTTC. Protein: CASSKGQPNNEQFF.

The chain carries TRBV11-3 and TRBJ2-1, with 8 positions matching TRBD2. The germline gives CDR1 SGHNT, CDR2 YENEEA. The CDR3 has 14 residues. With V trimmed by 4 bases and J by 13 bases, 12 bases remained unmatched. In DNA, the CDR3 is TGTGCCAGCAGCTCGTTACCTCATAGCGGGGAACAGTTCTTC. The encoded protein is CASSSLPHSGEQFF. Together with reference TRBV11-3 and TRBJ2-1, the CDR3 gives the full variable domain: EAGVVQSPRYKIIEKKQPVAFWCNPISGHNTLYWYLQNLGQGPELLIRYENEEAVDDSQLPKDRFSAERLKGVDSTLKIQPAELGDSAVYLCASSSLPHSGEQFFGPGTRLTVL.